The rows below give T cell receptor beta chains drawn from one sample of a study of CD8 T cells in ankylosing spondylitis. Using its own MiXCR run on the 5' RACE reads, TCRdb lists one record per CDR3 protein. The table has around 90,000 distinct CDR3 sequences, about 27% seen once. The sequenced material came from blood, either unsorted or a sorted T cell fraction (not recorded which). The receptors were gathered from a male donor with ankylosing spondylitis or in good health (not recorded which). Both conserved end residues are part of each CDR3. The D gene is left open where the match is weak. Size values are once, few and many counts, or a class for expanded clones, and some rows have none.

j_call v_call clone_size d_call cdr3_aa cdr3_nt
TRBJ1-1 TRBV24-1 . . CATSDFARGYVAEAFF TGTGCCACCAGTGATTTTGCCCGGGGTTACGTCGCTGAAGCTTTCTTT
TRBJ1-3 TRBV4-1 . TRBD1 CASSQDYGQGAGNTIYF TGCGCCAGCAGCCAAGATTACGGGCAGGGGGCTGGAAACACCATATATTTT
TRBJ1-1 TRBV20-1 . . CSAREPKGDTEAFF TGCAGTGCTAGAGAACCAAAGGGTGACACTGAAGCTTTCTTT
TRBJ1-5 TRBV12-3/TRBV12-4 . . CASSLGGLRGQPQHF TGTGCCAGCAGTTTGGGGGGATTGCGCGGTCAGCCCCAGCATTTT
TRBJ1-2 TRBV7-2 few . CASSSGTGYYGYTF TGTGCCAGCAGCTCCGGGACCGGATACTATGGCTACACCTTC
TRBJ2-5 TRBV7-2 . TRBD2 CASNEISGGPLFETQYF TGTGCCAGCAACGAAATATCGGGGGGGCCGTTGTTCGAGACCCAGTACTTC
TRBJ2-1 TRBV18 . TRBD1 CASSPSGQNIFF TGTGCCAGCTCACCATCGGGACAGAACATATTCTTC
TRBJ2-2 TRBV5-1 . . CASSFGANTGELFF TGCGCCAGCAGCTTCGGAGCGAACACCGGGGAGCTGTTTTTT
TRBJ1-5 TRBV20-1 once . CSAQPGLEGQPQHF TGCAGTGCGCAACCGGGCCTAGAGGGACAGCCCCAGCATTTT
TRBJ2-7 TRBV20-1 many TRBD2 CSAAGTSGEQYF TGCAGTGCTGCCGGGACTAGCGGCGAGCAGTACTTC
TRBJ1-4 TRBV5-1 . . CASSSGDTTEKLFF TGCGCCAGCAGCTCGGGGGACACCACCGAAAAACTGTTTTTT
TRBJ2-3 TRBV7-2 . TRBD1 CASSPDRGFTDTQYF TGTGCCAGCAGCCCGGACAGGGGGTTCACAGATACGCAGTATTTT
TRBJ2-1 TRBV5-1 . TRBD2 CASSFLAGSYNEQFF TGCGCCAGCAGCTTTCTAGCGGGGTCCTACAATGAGCAGTTCTTC
TRBJ1-2 TRBV3-1 . TRBD1 CASSPNPGQNYGYTF TGTGCCAGCAGCCCAAATCCGGGACAGAACTATGGCTACACCTTC
TRBJ1-4 TRBV29-1 many TRBD1 CSVAGQGNEKLFF TGCAGCGTTGCTGGACAGGGGAATGAAAAACTGTTTTTT
TRBJ1-5 TRBV12-3/TRBV12-4 many . CASNRGAPGNQPQHF TGTGCCAGCAATAGGGGCGCCCCCGGCAATCAGCCCCAGCATTTT
TRBJ2-3 TRBV20-1 few . CSASNTGRGGQYF TGCAGTGCTTCGAATACCGGCCGCGGAGGGCAGTATTTT
TRBJ2-1 TRBV7-6 few . CASSSRVYNEQFF TGTGCCAGCAGCTCCCGGGTCTACAATGAGCAGTTCTTC
TRBJ1-1 TRBV7-9 . . CASSLVPQNTEAFF TGTGCCAGCAGCTTAGTCCCACAGAACACTGAAGCTTTCTTT
TRBJ1-5 TRBV20-1 . . CSAREPGGGNQPQHF TGCAGTGCTAGGGAACCGGGTGGGGGCAATCAGCCCCAGCATTTT
TRBJ2-1 TRBV5-1 . . CASSLAGYRSGNEQFF TGCGCCAGCAGCTTGGCTGGCTACCGGTCGGGAAATGAGCAGTTCTTC
TRBJ2-1 TRBV12-3/TRBV12-4 many . CASVSQSGQQFF TGTGCCAGCGTTTCCCAATCGGGACAGCAGTTCTTC
TRBJ2-5 TRBV20-1 few . CSARDYGEGSAETQYF TGCAGTGCTAGAGATTATGGCGAGGGGTCGGCGGAGACCCAGTACTTC
TRBJ2-7 TRBV5-1 . TRBD2 CASSGQGGSINEQYF TGCGCCAGCAGTGGGCAAGGCGGGAGTATCAACGAGCAGTACTTC
TRBJ2-7 TRBV27 few . CASSLGWSYEQYF TGTGCCAGCAGTTTAGGTTGGAGCTACGAGCAGTACTTC
TRBJ1-1 TRBV5-5 . . CASSLGPIMNTEAFF TGTGCCAGCAGCTTGGGACCGATAATGAACACTGAAGCTTTCTTT
TRBJ2-7 TRBV5-1 . TRBD1 CASSLLAPGQEKTEQYF TGCGCCAGCAGCTTGCTAGCCCCCGGACAGGAAAAAACCGAGCAGTACTTC
TRBJ1-1 TRBV5-1 . . CASSLGHENTEAFF TGCGCCAGCAGCTTAGGGCACGAGAACACTGAAGCTTTCTTT
TRBJ1-2 TRBV29-1 few TRBD1 CSVEQGASVGYTF TGCAGCGTTGAACAGGGGGCTTCTGTCGGCTACACCTTC
TRBJ1-4 TRBV11-1 once . CASSLALTQTLSTNEKLFF TGTGCCAGCAGCTTAGCGCTAACCCAGACCCTTTCAACTAATGAAAAACTGTTTTTT
TRBJ2-7 TRBV20-1 . . CSVFPGGAIVEEQYF TGCAGTGTCTTTCCCGGAGGGGCTATTGTGGAGGAGCAGTACTTC
TRBJ2-2 TRBV5-1 few . CASSLQGYTGELFF TGCGCCAGCAGCCTACAGGGTTACACCGGGGAGCTGTTTTTT
TRBJ2-3 TRBV27 . TRBD2 CASSLKGLAGWVMDTQYF TGTGCCAGCAGTTTAAAAGGGCTAGCGGGGTGGGTCATGGATACGCAGTATTTT
TRBJ2-2 TRBV20-1 few TRBD1 CSASGPGGQGGTGELFF TGCAGTGCTAGTGGCCCCGGTGGACAGGGGGGGACCGGGGAGCTGTTTTTT
TRBJ1-2 TRBV5-4 few TRBD1 CASRQDRASYGYTF TGTGCCTCTCGCCAAGACAGGGCGAGCTATGGCTACACCTTC
TRBJ2-2 TRBV20-1 few TRBD2 CSASRASGGAGDGELFF TGCAGTGCTAGTAGGGCTAGCGGGGGGGCCGGTGACGGGGAGCTGTTTTTT
TRBJ1-1 TRBV12-3/TRBV12-4 few . CASSPVGGNTEAFF TGTGCCAGCAGCCCCGTGGGGGGGAACACTGAAGCTTTCTTT
TRBJ2-7 TRBV4-2 . . CASSQMTGGSYEQYF TGTGCCAGCAGCCAAATGACTGGGGGATCCTACGAGCAGTACTTC
TRBJ2-1 TRBV20-1 many TRBD2 CSANQASGRALMYNEQFF TGCAGTGCTAACCAAGCTAGCGGGAGGGCCCTCATGTACAATGAGCAGTTCTTC
TRBJ2-5 TRBV12-3/TRBV12-4 few . CASSLGRETQYF TGTGCCAGCAGTTTAGGTCGGGAGACCCAGTACTTC
TRBJ2-7 TRBV5-1 . TRBD2 CASSTRTSGSSYEQYF TGCGCCAGCAGCACACGGACTAGCGGGTCCTCCTACGAGCAGTACTTC
TRBJ2-3 TRBV6-1 . TRBD1 CASSTGDREGTDTQYF TGTGCCAGCAGTACAGGAGACAGGGAAGGCACAGATACGCAGTATTTT
TRBJ2-7 TRBV29-1 . TRBD1 CSVRGQGASYEQYF TGCAGCGTAAGAGGACAGGGGGCTTCTTACGAGCAGTACTTC
TRBJ2-5 TRBV18 few . CASSPLVQRETQYF TGTGCCAGCTCACCACTCGTGCAGAGAGAGACCCAGTACTTC
TRBJ2-1 TRBV5-1 many . CASSSGGTDFNEQFF TGCGCCAGCAGCTCAGGGGGGACAGACTTCAATGAGCAGTTCTTC
TRBJ2-1 TRBV7-9 . . CASSGEPHPEQFF TGTGCCAGCTCGGGAGAACCCCACCCGGAGCAGTTCTTC
TRBJ1-1 TRBV7-8 . . CASSLVRTENTEAFF TGTGCCAGCAGCTTAGTAAGGACGGAGAACACTGAAGCTTTCTTT
TRBJ2-3 TRBV7-2 few . CASSLGGPGGTDTQYF TGTGCCAGCAGCTTAGGGGGGCCCGGGGGCACAGATACGCAGTATTTT
TRBJ2-6 TRBV9 few TRBD2 CASSWTSGGQSGANVLTF TGTGCCAGCAGCTGGACTAGCGGGGGGCAATCTGGGGCCAACGTCCTGACTTTC
TRBJ2-3 TRBV5-1 . . CASGDQGSTDTQYF TGCGCCAGCGGAGACCAGGGTAGCACAGATACGCAGTATTTT
TRBJ1-4 TRBV7-9 few TRBD1 CASSQNRGREEKLFF TGTGCCAGCAGTCAAAACAGGGGGCGGGAAGAAAAACTGTTTTTT
TRBJ2-5 TRBV12-3/TRBV12-4 few TRBD2 CASSRLGGATKETQYF TGTGCCAGCAGTCGTTTGGGAGGGGCGACTAAAGAGACCCAGTACTTC
TRBJ2-7 TRBV5-1 few . CASSLERVPYVQYF TGCGCCAGCAGCTTGGAAAGGGTGCCCTATGTGCAGTACTTC
TRBJ1-2 TRBV20-1 many TRBD1 CSARPQDRVNTF TGCAGTGCTCGACCCCAGGACAGGGTCAACACCTTC